What follows are 22 T cell receptor beta chains derived from one specimen sequenced in a study of TIL therapy for anti-PD-1-resistant metastatic lung cancer. Time point specified: pre-treatment sample, taken before nivolumab and TIL therapy. The libraries were made with immunoSEQ v3. Profiled with immunoSEQ multiplex PCR; TCRdb holds only in-frame clones, not every one. The sample contains 45,000 to 75,000 clones, 69% of which appear only once. Here the sequenced sample was blood, taken at baseline. These receptors all stem from a person aged 25 to 80 with non-small cell lung cancer.

The genes are TRBV30 and TRBJ1-4; 7 nucleotides align to TRBD1. Germline trimming cut 2 bases from V and 6 bases from J; bases unmatched to any gene: 9. The germline V gene encodes CDR1 GTSNPN and CDR2 SVGIG (reference sequence). This CDR3 region has 15 residues. The CDR3 region is CAWSLTGTVHEKLFF. The CDR3 nucleotides read TGTGCCTGGAGTCTTACCGGGACAGTTCATGAAAAACTGTTTTTT.

This clone showed up many times. CDR3 residues: CASSPQPSYEQYF. The CDR3 DNA reads as TGTGCCAGTAGTCCCCAGCCTTCCTACGAGCAGTACTTC. The rearrangement uses TRBV19 and TRBJ2-7; D remains unclear. The CDR3 has 13 amino acids. CDR1 and CDR2 (germline): LNHDA, SQIVND (reference sequence). Trimming pared 5 bases from V and 1 base from J, leaving 9 bases between.

The chain couples TRBV7-8 to TRBJ2-5; 8 bases align to TRBD1. Germline CDR1 reads SGHVS; CDR2 reads FQNEAQ. Unmatched junction bases numbered 10, after V lost 1 base and J lost 9 bases. CDR3 length: 15 amino acids. The CDR3: CASSLVQGVEGSQYF. The CDR3 nucleotides are TGTGCCAGCAGCTTAGTACAGGGGGTGGAAGGGTCCCAGTACTTC.

The rearrangement links TRBV27 to TRBJ2-7, with TRBD2 matching over 12 bases. J lost 5 bases, V lost 6 bases, and 20 bases had no gene match. The CDR3 contains 19 residues. Germline V gene lookup returns CDR1 MNHEY and CDR2 SMNVEV (reference sequence). The DNA for the CDR3 is TGTGCCAGCAGCCTTTCCCAACCACTAGCGGGGGGACCGACAGACGAGCAGTACTTC. It specifies CASSLSQPLAGGPTDEQYF.

V is TRBV9 and J is TRBJ2-1, with D perhaps assigned TRBD1 or TRBD2 (5 bases each). In germline, CDR1 is SGDLS, CDR2 YYNGEE. The V end lost 2 bases, the J end lost 4 bases, and 13 bases lay between the germline ends. There are 15 residues in the CDR3. This chain's CDR3 is CASSVGVRAYNEQFF. CDR3 DNA: TGTGCCAGCAGCGTGGGGGTTAGGGCATACAATGAGCAGTTCTTC.

J is TRBJ2-3 and V is TRBV7-9; perhaps TRBD1 as D (6 bases). The length of the CDR3 is 15 residues. V lost 4 bases and J 2 bases, leaving 13 bases between the germline ends. Germline V gives CDR1 SEHNR, CDR2 FQNEAQ (reference sequence). CDR3 in DNA: TGTGCCAGCAGCTCTATAGGGGGTTTCACAGATACGCAGTATTTT. This translates into CASSSIGGFTDTQYF.

This clone appeared a few times. This chain connects TRBV2 to TRBJ2-4; a possible D gene is TRBD2 (5 bases). V lost 4 bases and J lost 0, with 13 bases in between. Germline V gene lookup returns CDR1 SNHLY and CDR2 FYNNEI. The CDR3 contains 16 residues. Here the CDR3 DNA reads TGTGCCAGCAGTGTCTTAGGACTCATAGCCAAAAACATTCAGTACTTC. Amino acid sequence: CASSVLGLIAKNIQYF.

This chain joins TRBV5-4 and TRBJ1-2, with D uncertain. CDR3 length equals 14 residues. Per germline, CDR1 SGHNT and CDR2 YYREEE (reference sequence). Between the trimmed V and J ends, which lost 5 bases and 6 bases, there was a span of 17 bases. The CDR3 sequence is CASSPTGSQDGYTF. For the CDR3, the DNA is TGTGCCAGCAGTCCCACCGGGTCCCAGGATGGCTACACCTTC.

The V call is TRBV6-5, the J call TRBJ1-2, with unresolved D. The germline V and J ends were trimmed by 5 bases and 3 bases, with 10 bases remaining between them. The CDR3 length is 13 residues. Germline CDR1 is MNHEY and CDR2 is SVGAGI. The CDR3 protein is CASSRHSDYGYTF. CDR3 coding DNA: TGTGCCAGCAGTCGACACAGTGACTATGGCTACACCTTC.

The CDR3 reads CASRRRQGAVGLAKNIQYF. The CDR3, as DNA: TGTGCCAGTAGGCGCCGACAGGGGGCGGTTGGGTTAGCCAAAAACATTCAGTACTTC. This chain connects TRBV19 to TRBJ2-4; the match to TRBD1 covers 10 bases. Per the germline V gene, CDR1 is LNHDA and CDR2 is SQIVND (reference sequence). The trim removed 6 bases at V and 0 bases at J, leaving 14 bases unmatched. The CDR3 runs to 19 residues. Full variable domain (rest looked up from reference TRBV19 and TRBJ2-4): DGGITQSPKYLFRKEGQNVTLSCEQNLNHDAMYWYRQDPGQGLRLIYYSQIVNDFQKGDIAEGYSVSREKKESFPLTVTSAQKNPTAFYLCASRRRQGAVGLAKNIQYFGAGTRLSVL.

The genes are TRBV5-8 and TRBJ1-5; 10 bases align to TRBD1. The V gene end was trimmed by 4 bases and the J gene end by 4 bases; junction bases not matched to a gene: 5. Per germline, CDR1 SGHTS and CDR2 YDEGEE. The CDR3 contains 15 residues. CDR3 protein: CASSRGQGSNQPQHF. For the CDR3, the DNA is TGTGCCAGCAGCAGGGGACAGGGGAGTAATCAGCCCCAGCATTTT.

This clone was counted between two and nine times. CDR3 coding DNA: TGTGCCAGCAGCGTTCTAGCGGGGGACTCCTACAATGAGCAGTTCTTC. It translates to CASSVLAGDSYNEQFF. The V gene is TRBV7-2, the J gene TRBJ2-1; TRBD2 matches 10 bases. Germline CDR1 is SGHTA and CDR2 is FQGNSA. The V gene end was trimmed by 5 bases and the J gene end by 0 bases; junction bases not matched to a gene: 4. This CDR3 region has 16 residues.

There are a few counts of this clone. The chain carries TRBV2 and TRBJ1-2, with unresolved D. The germline V gene encodes CDR1 SNHLY and CDR2 FYNNEI. The V end lost 9 bases, the J end lost 3 bases, and 11 bases lay between the germline ends. The CDR3 has 12 amino acids. The chain's CDR3 is CASPTDDYGYTF. The CDR3 coding sequence is TGTGCCAGTCCCACCGACGACTATGGCTACACCTTC.

This chain uses TRBV27 with TRBJ2-5; 8 bases are a match to TRBD1. Germline CDR1 reads MNHEY; CDR2 reads SMNVEV (reference sequence). The V segment lost 0 bases and the J segment 5 bases; nucleotides outside the gene matches: 2. The CDR3 is 14 amino acids. In DNA form, the CDR3 reads TGTGCCAGCAGTTTATCCCAGGGGGCGGAGACCCAGTACTTC. Translation: CASSLSQGAETQYF.

The rearrangement uses TRBV9 and TRBJ1-6; TRBD1 matches 7 bases. In germline, CDR1 is SGDLS, CDR2 YYNGEE. The V and J ends lost 3 bases and 5 bases, in that order; junction bases with no gene match: 5. The CDR3 is made up of 15 amino acids. CDR3 nucleotide sequence: TGTGCCAGCAGCGCCGGGGACAGCCATAATTCACCCCTCCACTTT. Its translation: CASSAGDSHNSPLHF.

This clone came up a few times. The chain couples TRBV7-9 to TRBJ1-2; tentatively, D is TRBD1 (6 bases). This CDR3 comprises 16 residues. Germline V gene lookup returns CDR1 SEHNR and CDR2 FQNEAQ (reference sequence). V was trimmed by 4 bases and J by 7 bases, leaving 22 bases between them. The CDR3 loop is CASSYPTGSDAAGYTF. The CDR3 DNA follows: TGTGCCAGCAGCTACCCGACAGGAAGCGACGCCGCTGGCTACACCTTC.

The chain is built from TRBV19 and TRBJ2-3; 13 nucleotides agree with TRBD2. Germline trimming cut 5 bases from V and 3 bases from J; bases unmatched to any gene: 8. CDR1 is LNHDA, CDR2 SQIVND, per germline (reference sequence). The CDR3 has 17 amino acids. CDR3 protein: CASSDSGLAGQTDTQYF. The CDR3 DNA reads TGTGCCAGTAGTGATTCGGGACTAGCGGGACAAACAGATACGCAGTATTTT.

The sample holds one count of this clone. This chain joins TRBV4-2 and TRBJ2-1; D possibly corresponds to TRBD2 (6 bases). The germline V gene has CDR1 LGHNA and CDR2 YNFKEQ. The CDR3 length is 18 residues. Trimming pared 0 bases from V and 0 bases from J, leaving 15 bases between. Written as DNA, the CDR3 is TGTGCCAGCAGCCAAGATGGATCCGGGGGTCTCTCCTACAATGAGCAGTTCTTC. Translating it yields CASSQDGSGGLSYNEQFF.

The V and J genes are TRBV6-1 and TRBJ1-5; 7 nucleotides match TRBD1. Germline V gene lookup returns CDR1 MNHNS and CDR2 SASEGT. The CDR3 runs to 15 residues. The V gene end was trimmed by 5 bases and the J gene end by 3 bases; junction bases not matched to a gene: 7. The CDR3 DNA reads as TGTGCCAGCAGTATACTGGGACAGAACAATCAGCCCCAGCATTTT. Its protein product is CASSILGQNNQPQHF.

The rearrangement uses TRBV15 and TRBJ2-7, with TRBD1 matching over 7 bases. The CDR3 covers 18 residues. J lost 5 bases, V lost 2 bases, and 18 bases had no gene match. Per germline, CDR1 LNHNV and CDR2 YYDKDF (reference sequence). CDR3 sequence: CATSRRLGQATPKNEQYF. The DNA for the CDR3 is TGTGCCACCAGCAGAAGGTTAGGACAGGCGACCCCCAAGAACGAGCAGTACTTC. Looking up the rest from reference TRBV15 and TRBJ2-7 gives the full variable domain: DAMVIQNPRYQVTQFGKPVTLSCSQTLNHNVMYWYQQKSSQAPKLLFHYYDKDFNNEADTPDNFQSRRPNTSFCFLDIRSPGLGDTAMYLCATSRRLGQATPKNEQYFGPGTRLTVT.

This clone was counted a few times. The chain is built from TRBV7-3 and TRBJ2-2, with 8 bases identical to TRBD2. The CDR3 length is 16 residues. The V gene end was trimmed by 0 bases and the J gene end by 0 bases; junction bases not matched to a gene: 0. Germline assignment: CDR1 SGHTA and CDR2 FQGTGA. The CDR3 protein is CASSLTSGTNTGELFF. The CDR3 bases are TGTGCCAGCAGCTTAACTAGCGGGACGAACACCGGGGAGCTGTTTTTT. Drawing the rest from reference TRBV7-3 and TRBJ2-2, the complete variable domain is GAGVSQTPSNKVTEKGKYVELRCDPISGHTALYWYRQSLGQGPEFLIYFQGTGAADDSGLPNDRFFAVRPEGSVSTLKIQRTERGDSAVYLCASSLTSGTNTGELFFGEGSRLTVL.

J is TRBJ1-2 and V is TRBV18, with a tentative D call TRBD1 (6 bases). CDR1 and CDR2 from the germline V gene are KGHSH and LQKENI. Deletions cut 3 bases from V and 8 bases from J, with 16 bases between. This CDR3 region has 14 residues. In DNA, the CDR3 is TGTGCCAGCTCACCGGGGCCAGGGGCGCAAGGCTACACCTTC. It translates to CASSPGPGAQGYTF.